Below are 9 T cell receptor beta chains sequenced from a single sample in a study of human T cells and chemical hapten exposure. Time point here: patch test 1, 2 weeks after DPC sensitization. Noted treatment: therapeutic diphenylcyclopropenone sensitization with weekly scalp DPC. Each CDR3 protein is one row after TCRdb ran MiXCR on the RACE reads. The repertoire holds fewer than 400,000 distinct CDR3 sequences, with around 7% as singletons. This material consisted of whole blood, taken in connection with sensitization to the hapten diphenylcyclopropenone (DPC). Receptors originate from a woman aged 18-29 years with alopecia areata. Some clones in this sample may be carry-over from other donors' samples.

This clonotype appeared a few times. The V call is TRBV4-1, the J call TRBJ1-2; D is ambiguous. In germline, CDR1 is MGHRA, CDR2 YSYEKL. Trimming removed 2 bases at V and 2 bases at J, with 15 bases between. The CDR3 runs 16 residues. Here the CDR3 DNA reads TGCGCCAGCAGCCAAAGGACCGGCCGAGGCAACTATGGCTACACCTTC. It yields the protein CASSQRTGRGNYGYTF.

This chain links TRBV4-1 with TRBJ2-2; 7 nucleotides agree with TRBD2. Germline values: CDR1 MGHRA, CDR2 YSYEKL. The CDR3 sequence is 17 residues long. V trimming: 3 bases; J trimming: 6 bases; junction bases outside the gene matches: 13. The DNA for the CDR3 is TGCGCCAGCAGCCAGACGAGGACGGGGGGAAACCCCGGGGAGCTGTTTTTT. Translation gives CASSQTRTGGNPGELFF.

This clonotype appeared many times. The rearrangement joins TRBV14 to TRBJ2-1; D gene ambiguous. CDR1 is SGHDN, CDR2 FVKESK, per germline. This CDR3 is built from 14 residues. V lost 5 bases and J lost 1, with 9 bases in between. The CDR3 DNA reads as TGTGCCAGCAGCTTAGGGCGGTCCTACAATGAGCAGTTCTTC. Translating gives CASSLGRSYNEQFF.

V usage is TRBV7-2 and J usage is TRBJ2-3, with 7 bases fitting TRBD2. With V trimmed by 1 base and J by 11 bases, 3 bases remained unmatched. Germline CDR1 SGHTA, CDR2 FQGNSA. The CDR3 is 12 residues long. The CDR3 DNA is TGTGCCAGCAGCTTAGTCCAGCGGGAGCAGTATTTT. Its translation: CASSLVQREQYF.

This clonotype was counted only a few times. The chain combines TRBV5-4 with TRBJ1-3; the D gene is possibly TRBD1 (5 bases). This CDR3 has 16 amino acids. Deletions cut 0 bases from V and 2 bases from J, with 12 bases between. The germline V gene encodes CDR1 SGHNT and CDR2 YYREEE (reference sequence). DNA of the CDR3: TGTGCCAGCAGCTTGGACAGGTCTATTGCTGGAAACACCATATATTTT. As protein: CASSLDRSIAGNTIYF.

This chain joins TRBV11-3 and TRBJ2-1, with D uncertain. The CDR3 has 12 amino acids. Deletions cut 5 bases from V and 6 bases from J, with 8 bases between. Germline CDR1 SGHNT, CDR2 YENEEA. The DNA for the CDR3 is TGTGCCAGCAGCCCCCGGAGCAATGAGCAGTTCTTC. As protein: CASSPRSNEQFF. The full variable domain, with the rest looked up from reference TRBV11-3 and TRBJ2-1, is EAGVVQSPRYKIIEKKQPVAFWCNPISGHNTLYWYLQNLGQGPELLIRYENEEAVDDSQLPKDRFSAERLKGVDSTLKIQPAELGDSAVYLCASSPRSNEQFFGPGTRLTVL.

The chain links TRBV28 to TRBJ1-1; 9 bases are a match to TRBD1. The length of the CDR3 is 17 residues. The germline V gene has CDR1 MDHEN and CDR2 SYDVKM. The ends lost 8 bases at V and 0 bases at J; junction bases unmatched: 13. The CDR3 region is CASLPIQGAFMNTEAFF. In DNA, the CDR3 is TGTGCCAGCCTCCCAATACAGGGGGCGTTCATGAACACTGAAGCTTTCTTT.

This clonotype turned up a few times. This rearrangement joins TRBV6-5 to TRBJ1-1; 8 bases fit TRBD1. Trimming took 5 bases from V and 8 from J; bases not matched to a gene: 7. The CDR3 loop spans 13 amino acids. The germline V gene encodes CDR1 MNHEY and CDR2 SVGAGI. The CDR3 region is CASSPLDRVEAFF. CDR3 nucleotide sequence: TGTGCCAGCAGTCCCTTGGACAGGGTCGAAGCTTTCTTT.

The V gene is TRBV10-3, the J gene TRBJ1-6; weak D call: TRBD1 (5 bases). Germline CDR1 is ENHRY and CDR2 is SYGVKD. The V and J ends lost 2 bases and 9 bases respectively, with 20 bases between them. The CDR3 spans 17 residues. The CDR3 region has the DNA TGTGCCATCAGTGAGACCCTCGGGGCAGCCGGCCCTTCACCCCTCCACTTT. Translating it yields CAISETLGAAGPSPLHF.